This T cell receptor (beta chain) was sequenced during a study of T-cell reconstitution after alpha-beta-depleted transplantation in children. V was clipped by 2 bases and J by 6 bases, with 17 bases between them. Germline assignment: CDR1 SQVTM and CDR2 ANQGSEA. The CDR3 runs to 14 residues. This clonotype was counted at least ten times. The authors prepared the TCRbeta library with unique molecular identifiers. Via MiXCR, TCRdb re-called the PCR reads, giving one row per CDR3 protein. The sample records about 610,000 distinct CDR3 sequences, roughly a tenth being singletons. The chain carries TRBV29-1 and TRBJ2-7; tentatively, D is TRBD2 (5 bases). The sequence was collected from a human donor who donated a stem cell graft to a child with acute myeloid leukemia. The material was PBMCs from the stem cell graft donor, obtained from the stem cell graft. In nucleotides, the CDR3 is TGCAGCGTTGAACGACTACCCTCAACTCGCGAGCAGTACTTC. This sequence encodes CSVERLPSTREQYF.